What follows is one T cell receptor beta chain and its context. The antigen remains undetermined. The sample originates from a study of cytomegalovirus exposure and HLA in healthy donors. Study-level points and caveats: Three chains linked to CMV were shown in vitro to be specific for CMV antigens. Later, an analysis showed that TCR beta chains associated with HLA were more clonally expanded than others that were equally common.

Primers for the PCR totalled 60 Vbeta and 13 Jbeta. Some clones are missing from TCRdb's copy, which holds only in-frame ones; the method was immunoSEQ multiplex PCR. The table lists 150,000 to 200,000 clones, over 80% of them singletons. Donors showed nominal health when sampled, although they likely had unrecorded immune exposures. The J segment lost 4 bases and the V segment lost 5 bases, leaving 5 bases of the junction unmatched. Germline V gives CDR1 MNHNS, CDR2 SASEGT. The CDR3 totals 14 residues. Sequenced sample: PBMCs. The sequence was collected from a middle-aged man in good health and CMV-seronegative. The chain is built from TRBV6-1 and TRBJ2-7; 10 nucleotides agree with TRBD2. The CDR3 region is CASSSGTSVYEQYF. CDR3 sequence (DNA): TGTGCCAGCAGTTCCGGGACTAGCGTTTACGAGCAGTACTTC.